A selection of T cell receptor beta chains follows, all from one sample in a study of shared clonotypes between healthy human individuals. Assay: immunoSEQ multiplex PCR; the TCRdb copy retains only in-frame clones and omits some. Of about 580,000 clones listed, nearly 98% are singletons. What was sequenced was naive CD8+ T cells sorted from blood. The receptors shown here come from a man aged 25-40 years in good health. CDR3s include the opening cysteine and the closing phenylalanine or tryptophan. Fields, in order: D gene, V gene, J gene, CDR3 protein. D genes are given only for firm matches.

D gene: -; V gene: TRBV4-1; J gene: TRBJ2-1; CDR3 protein: CASSPRDSYNEQFF
D gene: -; V gene: TRBV27; J gene: TRBJ1-1; CDR3 protein: CASSWGVDTEAFF
D gene: TRBD1; V gene: TRBV29-1; J gene: TRBJ2-5; CDR3 protein: CSVEGYQGEWGQIQETQYF
D gene: -; V gene: TRBV7-9; J gene: TRBJ1-5; CDR3 protein: CASSLAPGQGINQPQHF
D gene: -; V gene: TRBV7-6; J gene: TRBJ2-1; CDR3 protein: CASSNSGRSSYNEQFF
D gene: -; V gene: TRBV4-3; J gene: TRBJ2-5; CDR3 protein: CASSQEQGKETQYF
D gene: TRBD2; V gene: TRBV9; J gene: TRBJ2-2; CDR3 protein: CASSAGLAGPTNTGELFF
D gene: -; V gene: TRBV7-9; J gene: TRBJ1-5; CDR3 protein: CASSSQGISNQPQHF
D gene: -; V gene: TRBV11-1; J gene: TRBJ1-1; CDR3 protein: CASRQGNTEAFF
D gene: -; V gene: TRBV11-2; J gene: TRBJ2-1; CDR3 protein: CASSPGRQGTYNEQFF
D gene: -; V gene: TRBV7-9; J gene: TRBJ1-6; CDR3 protein: CASSPSAGTNSPLHF
D gene: -; V gene: TRBV19; J gene: TRBJ2-7; CDR3 protein: CASSRSPYEQYF
D gene: -; V gene: TRBV4-3; J gene: TRBJ1-1; CDR3 protein: CASSRGQNTEAFF
D gene: -; V gene: TRBV6-5; J gene: TRBJ1-2; CDR3 protein: CASSYRANYGYTF
D gene: TRBD1; V gene: TRBV7-9; J gene: TRBJ2-1; CDR3 protein: CASSSPGGEYNEQFF
D gene: TRBD2; V gene: TRBV7-9; J gene: TRBJ2-7; CDR3 protein: CASSLETGTSEEQYF
D gene: -; V gene: TRBV7-2; J gene: TRBJ2-3; CDR3 protein: CASSLVGAGTDTQYF
D gene: -; V gene: TRBV7-9; J gene: TRBJ2-5; CDR3 protein: CASSNTRGNGETQYF
D gene: -; V gene: TRBV7-2; J gene: TRBJ2-3; CDR3 protein: CASSYPITDTQYF
D gene: -; V gene: TRBV4-1; J gene: TRBJ2-1; CDR3 protein: CASSHGDEQFF
D gene: -; V gene: TRBV27; J gene: TRBJ1-5; CDR3 protein: CASSLWAGAQPQHF
D gene: TRBD1; V gene: TRBV7-9; J gene: TRBJ1-1; CDR3 protein: CASSWTGDTEAFF
D gene: TRBD1; V gene: TRBV5-1; J gene: TRBJ2-6; CDR3 protein: CASSGTGAGANVLTF
D gene: -; V gene: TRBV25-1; J gene: TRBJ1-2; CDR3 protein: CASSTWNRIDGYTF
D gene: -; V gene: TRBV27; J gene: TRBJ2-2; CDR3 protein: CASSLETSLGGELFF
D gene: TRBD2; V gene: TRBV4-1; J gene: TRBJ2-7; CDR3 protein: CASSPPLLAGKYEQYF
D gene: TRBD1; V gene: TRBV6-5; J gene: TRBJ2-4; CDR3 protein: CASSYQGVAKNIQYF
D gene: -; V gene: TRBV6-5; J gene: TRBJ1-1; CDR3 protein: CASSYRLPMNTEAFF
D gene: -; V gene: TRBV14; J gene: TRBJ2-1; CDR3 protein: CASSRLGVDNEQFF
D gene: TRBD2; V gene: TRBV5-5; J gene: TRBJ2-3; CDR3 protein: CASSLGLADTDTQYF
D gene: TRBD2; V gene: TRBV29-1; J gene: TRBJ2-1; CDR3 protein: CSVVSSGRQFQFF
D gene: TRBD1; V gene: TRBV7-9; J gene: TRBJ2-3; CDR3 protein: CASSTTGVSSTDTQYF
D gene: -; V gene: TRBV7-6; J gene: TRBJ2-7; CDR3 protein: CASSPGATYEQYF
D gene: -; V gene: TRBV30; J gene: TRBJ2-7; CDR3 protein: CAWSLLVGYEQYF
D gene: TRBD2; V gene: TRBV2; J gene: TRBJ2-7; CDR3 protein: CASTATGLAGVRLVEQYF
D gene: -; V gene: TRBV7-9; J gene: TRBJ2-7; CDR3 protein: CASSLVPYEQYF
D gene: -; V gene: TRBV4-1; J gene: TRBJ2-7; CDR3 protein: CASSQPGQGIYEQYF
D gene: -; V gene: TRBV6-5; J gene: TRBJ1-5; CDR3 protein: CASSSHRVQPQHF
D gene: TRBD2; V gene: TRBV10-2; J gene: TRBJ2-7; CDR3 protein: CASTGTSGREDEQYF
D gene: -; V gene: TRBV27; J gene: TRBJ1-1; CDR3 protein: CASSLTGPNTEAFF
D gene: -; V gene: TRBV19; J gene: TRBJ2-1; CDR3 protein: CASSLVTGLSSYNEQFF
D gene: TRBD2; V gene: TRBV4-1; J gene: TRBJ2-7; CDR3 protein: CASSPGLVRVEQYF
D gene: -; V gene: TRBV14; J gene: TRBJ2-7; CDR3 protein: CASSQETGLSYEQYF
D gene: -; V gene: TRBV7-8; J gene: TRBJ2-1; CDR3 protein: CASRGDNEQFF
D gene: -; V gene: TRBV4-1; J gene: TRBJ2-5; CDR3 protein: CASSQDRVQTETQYF
D gene: TRBD2; V gene: TRBV29-1; J gene: TRBJ2-1; CDR3 protein: CSVELLGLEAGAPWGNEQFF
D gene: -; V gene: TRBV7-2; J gene: TRBJ2-5; CDR3 protein: CASSLVLTEQETQYF
D gene: -; V gene: TRBV11-2; J gene: TRBJ2-7; CDR3 protein: CASSGSEQYF
D gene: TRBD1; V gene: TRBV6-5; J gene: TRBJ2-7; CDR3 protein: CASRIQGLSSYEQYF
D gene: -; V gene: TRBV15; J gene: TRBJ2-7; CDR3 protein: CATSRVGELYEQYF
D gene: -; V gene: TRBV13; J gene: TRBJ2-2; CDR3 protein: CASSALGSTGELFF
D gene: -; V gene: TRBV15; J gene: TRBJ2-7; CDR3 protein: CATSEGSGGGYEQYF
D gene: TRBD2; V gene: TRBV5-6; J gene: TRBJ2-3; CDR3 protein: CASSSGLAGTRGTDTQYF
D gene: -; V gene: TRBV5-1; J gene: TRBJ1-1; CDR3 protein: CASSFVWDTSNTEAFF
D gene: -; V gene: TRBV27; J gene: TRBJ2-3; CDR3 protein: CASSPRAGRDTQYF
D gene: TRBD1; V gene: TRBV29-1; J gene: TRBJ2-2; CDR3 protein: CSVEVWDRNTGELFF
D gene: TRBD2; V gene: TRBV10-1; J gene: TRBJ2-1; CDR3 protein: CASLSLAGGIYNEQFF
D gene: -; V gene: TRBV7-9; J gene: TRBJ2-7; CDR3 protein: CVSSLYADEQYF